This entry is about one TCR beta chain. What it binds is unknown. With V trimmed by 5 bases and J by 3 bases, 4 bases remained unmatched. The germline CDR1 and CDR2 sequences are SGHNT and YENEEA. The CDR3 length is 13 residues. The method was immunoSEQ multiplex PCR; TCRdb's version includes in-frame clones alone and lacks a portion of them. The sample shows 140,000 or so clones, approximately 89% of them seen only once. The sample belongs to a study of T cell responses to AZD1222 COVID-19 vaccine. Study-wide points: Repertoires were sampled only after the peak T cell response. Spike as a whole was targeted by vaccine-associated CD4 TCRs, dominant at 160-218 and 743-854.

Second-dose intervals of approximately 4 or approximately 12 weeks were pooled. This TCR was sampled from an adult who received the AZD1222 COVID-19 vaccine. The chain joins TRBV11-3 to TRBJ2-7; TRBD2 matches 7 bases. The material sequenced was peripheral blood, taken 28 days after the second AZD1222 dose. The DNA of the CDR3 is TGTGCCAGCAGCCCTGGGGAGGGCTACGAGCAGTACTTC. Protein product: CASSPGEGYEQYF.